Below, 12 T cell receptor beta chains from the same sample are listed, as sequenced in a study of T-cell reconstitution after alpha-beta-depleted transplantation in children. Preparing the TCRbeta library involved the use of unique molecular identifiers. From the PCR reads, TCRdb called clonotypes with MiXCR, one entry per CDR3 protein. The table has about 540,000 distinct CDR3 sequences, 15% to 20% seen once; the top ten hold over 3%. The sample was PBMCs from the stem cell graft donor, taken from the stem cell graft. The origin of the receptors is a human donor who donated a stem cell graft to a child with acute lymphoblastic leukemia.

This rearrangement joins TRBV5-1 to TRBJ2-1; 11 nucleotides line up with TRBD2. Germline loops: CDR1 SGHRS, CDR2 YFSETQ. Trimming at V came to 0 bases and at J to 5 bases, leaving 7 bases not matched to a gene. The CDR3 consists of 17 residues. CDR3 residues: CASSLAAGTSGHNEQFF. The CDR3 nucleotides are TGCGCCAGCAGCTTGGCTGCTGGGACTAGCGGCCACAATGAGCAGTTCTTC.

The chain uses TRBV4-1 and TRBJ2-1; the D is unclear. Trimming took off 1 base at V and 6 bases at J, with 7 bases between the two ends. The germline V gene has CDR1 MGHRA and CDR2 YSYEKL. This CDR3 is 13 amino acids long. In DNA, the CDR3 is TGCGCCAGCAGCCAAGTAACGGCCAATGAGCAGTTCTTC. Its protein product is CASSQVTANEQFF.

The rearrangement joins TRBV7-8 to TRBJ2-5; D could derive from TRBD1 or TRBD2 (6 bases each). Germline CDR1 is SGHVS and CDR2 is FQNEAQ. V lost 5 bases, J lost 2 bases, and 21 bases lay in between. The CDR3 is 17 residues long. CDR3 amino acids: CASSPDEGEVPQETQYF. CDR3 in DNA: TGTGCCAGCAGCCCCGATGAGGGGGAGGTCCCTCAAGAGACCCAGTACTTC.

This clonotype has only a few counts. CDR3 sequence (DNA): TGTGCCAGCAGCCAAGATCTTTTCGGGTTTCCGGAGGGGTTCGATGGCTACACCTTC. Protein: CASSQDLFGFPEGFDGYTF. This rearrangement joins TRBV14 to TRBJ1-2, with D perhaps matching TRBD1 (5 bases). Germline V gene data show CDR1 as SGHDN and CDR2 as FVKESK. The CDR3 has 19 amino acids. Trimming left V 0 bases short and J 6 bases short, with 26 bases between. The whole variable domain, remainder taken from reference TRBV14 and TRBJ1-2, is EAGVTQFPSHSVIEKGQTVTLRCDPISGHDNLYWYRRVMGKEIKFLLHFVKESKQDESGMPNNRFLAERTGGTYSTLKVQPAELEDSGVYFCASSQDLFGFPEGFDGYTFGSGTRLTVV.

This chain links TRBV20-1 with TRBJ2-7, with TRBD1 identical over 7 bases. Germline V gene sequence: CDR1 DFQATT, CDR2 SNEGSKA (reference sequence). CDR3 length: 14 amino acids. Trimming took 5 bases from V and 3 from J; bases not matched to a gene: 10. As DNA, the CDR3 is TGCAGTGCTTTCCTCCGGGACAGAGTCTACGAGCAGTACTTC. Translating it yields CSAFLRDRVYEQYF.

This clonotype was recorded many times. The chain recombines TRBV11-2 with TRBJ2-7, with 10 bases lining up with TRBD2. The ends lost 5 bases at V and 3 bases at J; junction bases unmatched: 4. The CDR3 totals 14 residues. The germline gives CDR1 SGHAT, CDR2 FQNNGV. CDR3 in amino acids: CASSLAGESYEQYF. CDR3 nucleotide sequence: TGTGCCAGCAGCCTAGCGGGAGAAAGCTACGAGCAGTACTTC.

This clonotype was found a few times. The chain carries TRBV19 and TRBJ1-5; D is possibly TRBD1 (5 bases). The V end was cut by 7 bases, the J end by 5 bases, with 18 bases between. Germline V gene data show CDR1 as LNHDA and CDR2 as SQIVND (reference sequence). The CDR3 consists of 15 residues. The CDR3 region is CASTIQGVWDQPQHF. The DNA for the CDR3 is TGTGCCAGTACCATCCAGGGAGTCTGGGATCAGCCCCAGCATTTT.

This clonotype was observed at least ten times. This chain links TRBV5-5 with TRBJ2-1, with D hard to call. V lost 4 bases and J lost 0, with 14 bases in between. This CDR3 region has 16 residues. Germline-derived CDR1 and CDR2 are SGHKS and YYEKEE (reference sequence). Here the CDR3 reads CASSRSGPLSYNEQFF. The DNA of the CDR3 is TGTGCCAGCAGCCGTTCCGGGCCCCTCTCCTACAATGAGCAGTTCTTC. Based on the CDR3 plus reference TRBV5-5 and TRBJ2-1, the full variable domain is DAGVTQSPTHLIKTRGQQVTLRCSPISGHKSVSWYQQVLGQGPQFIFQYYEKEERGRGNFPDRFSARQFPNYSSELNVNALLLGDSALYLCASSRSGPLSYNEQFFGPGTRLTVL.

This clonotype came up a few times. The chain joins TRBV11-1 to TRBJ2-1; 11 bases are a match to TRBD2. This CDR3 has 18 residues. CDR1 is SGHAT, CDR2 FQDESV, per germline (reference sequence). J gave up 0 bases and V 1 base, and 5 bases lay outside the gene matches. The DNA for the CDR3 is TGTGCCAGCAGCTTAGTTCTAGCGGGAGGCCCCTCCTACAATGAGCAGTTCTTC. It is translated as CASSLVLAGGPSYNEQFF.

This clonotype was recorded at least ten times. The chain joins TRBV4-1 to TRBJ2-3; 9 bases are a match to TRBD2. The CDR3 runs to 18 residues. With 1 base clipped from V and 2 bases from J, the junction kept 10 bases outside the gene matches. Looked up from germline, CDR1 is MGHRA and CDR2 is YSYEKL. The CDR3 region is CASSQVDGGRDDTDTQYF. In nucleotides, the CDR3 is TGCGCCAGCAGCCAAGTGGACGGCGGGAGGGATGACACAGATACGCAGTATTTT.

This clonotype was observed a handful of times. The chain is built from TRBV11-1 and TRBJ1-5; D remains ambiguous. Germline V lookup: CDR1 SGHAT, CDR2 FQDESV (reference sequence). The CDR3 totals 15 residues. Trimming left V 1 base short and J 7 bases short, with 14 bases between. CDR3 in amino acids: CASSLGPRMAQPQHF. CDR3 coding DNA: TGTGCCAGCAGCTTAGGGCCCCGTATGGCCCAGCCCCAGCATTTT.

Here the CDR3 reads CSVVDASSGRGVGIQYF. The CDR3 DNA reads as TGCAGCGTTGTCGATGCCTCCAGCGGGAGGGGTGTTGGCATTCAGTACTTC. The genes are TRBV29-1 and TRBJ2-4; 10 bases match TRBD2. Germline V CDR1 and CDR2: SQVTM, ANQGSEA. This CDR3 is built from 17 residues. The V and J ends lost 4 bases and 9 bases, in that order; junction bases with no gene match: 18.